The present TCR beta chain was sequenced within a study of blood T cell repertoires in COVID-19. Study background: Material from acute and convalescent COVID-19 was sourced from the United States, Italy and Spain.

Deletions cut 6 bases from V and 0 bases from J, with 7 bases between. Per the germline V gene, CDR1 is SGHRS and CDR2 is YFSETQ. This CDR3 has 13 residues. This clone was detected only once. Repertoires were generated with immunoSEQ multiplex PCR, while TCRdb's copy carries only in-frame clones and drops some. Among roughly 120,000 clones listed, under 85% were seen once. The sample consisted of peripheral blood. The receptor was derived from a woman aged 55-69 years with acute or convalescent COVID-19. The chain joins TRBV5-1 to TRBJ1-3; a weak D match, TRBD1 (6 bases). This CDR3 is CASTGDSGNTIYF. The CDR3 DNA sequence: TGCGCCAGCACAGGGGACTCTGGAAACACCATATATTTT.